This T cell receptor beta chain was sequenced during a study of CD8 T cells in Susac syndrome. Of note for this clonotype: Its antigen is not known.

The V end lost 1 base, the J end lost 2 bases, and 17 bases lay between the germline ends. Germline V CDR1 and CDR2: SQVTM, ANQGSEA. The CDR3 totals 16 residues. Study outcomes and limitations: As acknowledged by the study, its TCR sequencing and HLA analysis included a relatively small number of individuals.

From blood CD8+ and CD4+ T cells, the TCR beta chain was sequenced. The authors reverse transcribed about 0.5 to 1 ug RNA with random hexamers. The immunoSEQ assay covered 54 Vbeta and 13 Jbeta segments for CDR3. In TCRdb, the immunoSEQ multiplex PCR reads were re-called with MiXCR into one record per CDR3 protein. The data show roughly 150,000 distinct CDR3 sequences, about 94% seen once. This TCR was sampled from a human donor with multiple sclerosis. Sequenced material: CD8+ T cells from PBMCs. V is TRBV29-1 and J is TRBJ1-2; D remains unclear. This chain's CDR3 is CSVEGWEGGTNYGYTF. CDR3 sequence (DNA): TGCAGCGTTGAAGGGTGGGAGGGAGGAACAAACTATGGCTACACCTTC. The complete variable domain, with remaining parts taken from reference TRBV29-1 and TRBJ1-2, reads SAVISQKPSRDICQRGTSLTIQCQVDSQVTMMFWYRQQPGQSLTLIATANQGSEATYESGFVIDKFPISRPNLTFSTLTVSNMSPEDSSIYLCSVEGWEGGTNYGYTFGSGTRLTVV.